A selection of T cell receptor beta chains follows, all from one sample in a study of cytomegalovirus exposure and HLA in healthy donors. TCRdb's table, derived via immunoSEQ multiplex PCR, lists solely in-frame clones and lacks some. The sample records some 150,000 clones, around 72% being singletons. Source material: PBMCs. Source of these receptors: a man in his forties in good health and CMV-seronegative. CDR3s leave out the opening cysteine and the closing phenylalanine or tryptophan. A D gene is named only where the DNA matches it firmly.

d_call,v_call,cdr3_length,cdr3_aa
TRBD1,TRBV2,13,ASRVDRGRYNEQF
TRBD1,TRBV2,13,ASSLTGDSGNTIY
.,TRBV25-1,12,ASSESAGNYGYT
TRBD2,TRBV5-1,15,ASSLGLAGALQETQY
.,TRBV5-4,15,ASSLVPRQHSSYEQY
.,TRBV18,11,ASSDPFRGEQY
.,TRBV19,11,ASSIVTDQPQH
.,TRBV5-3,11,ARSWSSGNTIY
.,TRBV28,12,ASTDRMNTGELF
.,TRBV5-6,10,ASSLPTYEQY
.,TRBV28,11,ASILGGNTEAF
TRBD1,TRBV15,13,ATSREPGQGYGYT
.,TRBV4-1,17,ASTPSGVRGGHMNTEAF
TRBD1,TRBV2,13,ASSGRTGQRYGYT
TRBD2,TRBV28,13,ASRSGESSYNEQF
TRBD1,TRBV7-9,13,ASSLYRDRLHEQY
TRBD2,TRBV13,15,ASSLGLAGGPGDTQY
TRBD2,TRBV6-6,12,ASSPGAGDYEQY
.,TRBV14,15,ASSPYLVGGKVYEQF
.,TRBV30,13,AWRLQGRANEKLF
TRBD2,TRBV15,13,ATSRPRGSSYEQY
TRBD2,TRBV10-2,16,ASRRAVGGPIGTDTQY
TRBD1,TRBV23-1,13,ASSQSDRAVDEQY
TRBD2,TRBV7-3,11,ASSILAGEEQF
.,TRBV14,12,ASSQLRNTGELF
.,TRBV28,12,ASSLLGHAGGYT
TRBD1,TRBV29-1,13,SVGDRASSGYEQY
.,TRBV7-2,13,ASSSGTDNNQPQH
TRBD2,TRBV6-5,12,ASRTSGIIGEQF
TRBD1,TRBV5-1,12,ASSLTGGRTEAF
TRBD1,TRBV14,14,ASSQGTGLTNEKLF
TRBD2,TRBV27,13,ASSSLTSGGREQF
TRBD2,TRBV18,15,ASSPRLAGVNTGELF
.,TRBV6-5,13,ASSSLLGGTREAF
TRBD1,TRBV7-8,15,ASSQNQQGVPGNTIY
TRBD1,TRBV28,10,ASSQPGQGAF
TRBD2,TRBV5-1,14,ASSLAGREPTDTQY
.,TRBV5-6,11,ASRDSSSYEQY
.,TRBV18,16,ASSPPAATSGSYNEQF
.,TRBV14,11,ASRKAVTGELF
TRBD1,TRBV6-1,17,ASSEDQGTAIRGDNEQF
.,TRBV5-4,10,ASSLVSSPLH